This section outlines one T cell receptor (beta chain) sequence together with its context. The sample originates from a study of CD8+ T cells in alopecia areata. Germline assignment: CDR1 MNHEY and CDR2 SVGAGI. The CDR3 extends over 15 amino acids. The ends lost 5 bases at V and 3 bases at J; junction bases unmatched: 9. Indicated treatment: oral pan-JAK inhibitor, 5-10 mg twice daily. Peripheral blood, together with lesional scalp punch biopsies, was collected from alopecia areata patients. RNA extraction and reverse transcription yielded cDNA as sequencing template. The data were produced by immunoSEQ multiplex PCR, yet TCRdb's version contains in-frame clones alone and is incomplete. The table lists roughly 100,000 clones, under 90% of them singletons.

This specimen was CD8+ T cells sorted from blood, taken around week 30, from a patient treated with tofacitinib. The receptor was derived from a human donor with alopecia areata. The V and J genes are TRBV6-5 and TRBJ1-1; the match to TRBD1 covers 7 bases. This chain's CDR3 is CASSLRGGGYTEAFF. The CDR3 coding sequence is TGTGCCAGCAGTCTCAGGGGGGGAGGCTACACTGAAGCTTTCTTT.